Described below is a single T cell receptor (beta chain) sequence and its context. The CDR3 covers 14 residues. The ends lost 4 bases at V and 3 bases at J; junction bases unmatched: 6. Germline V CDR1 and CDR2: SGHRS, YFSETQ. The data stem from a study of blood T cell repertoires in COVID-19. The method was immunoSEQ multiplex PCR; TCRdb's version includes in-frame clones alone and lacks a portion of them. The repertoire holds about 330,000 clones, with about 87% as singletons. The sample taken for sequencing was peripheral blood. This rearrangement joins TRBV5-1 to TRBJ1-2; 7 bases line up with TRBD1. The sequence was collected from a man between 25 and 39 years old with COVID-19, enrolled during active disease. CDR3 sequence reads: CASSATGTDYGYTF. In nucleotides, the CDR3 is TGCGCCAGCAGCGCGACCGGGACAGACTATGGCTACACCTTC.